One and the same sample provided the 24 T cell receptor beta chains below, sequenced in a study of cytotoxic CD8 clonotypes in ibrutinib-treated CLL (dated by TCRdb to 2020 to 2023). Sample time point, as interpreted from the label and publication: progressive disease on ibrutinib. Library preparation used the immunoSEQ multiplex PCR assay. Not all clones reach the TCRdb copy of this immuneACCESS table, which keeps in-frame sequences only. Checked studies attribute under half of the gap to unresolved V genes and leave the rest unexplained. The sample data list approximately 170,000 clones, and around nine tenths of these were observed just once. The ten top clones hold 3% of the sample. This specimen consisted of PBMCs, obtained at disease progression, from a patient treated with ibrutinib. Receptor source: a human donor with chronic lymphocytic leukemia.

With respect to this clone: Other DNA sequences from this sample encode an identical CDR3 as well. CDR3 sequence: CASSLGQGNTIYF. Written as DNA, the CDR3 is TGCGCCAGCAGCTTGGGCCAGGGGAACACCATATATTTT. The V and J genes are TRBV5-1 and TRBJ1-3, with a possible D match to TRBD1 (6 bases). V was cut by 0 bases and J by 7 bases, with 8 bases left in between. Germline V gene data show CDR1 as SGHRS and CDR2 as YFSETQ. The CDR3 sequence is 13 residues long.

V and J are TRBV18 and TRBJ2-6, with 7 bases aligning to TRBD2. Germline V gives CDR1 KGHSH, CDR2 LQKENI. CDR3 length equals 19 residues. Germline trimming cut 1 base from V and 0 bases from J; bases unmatched to any gene: 9. The DNA of the CDR3 is TGTGCCAGCTCACCACTTCTCCAGCGGGACTCCTCTGGGGCCAACGTCCTGACTTTC. It codes for CASSPLLQRDSSGANVLTF.

The chain couples TRBV4-1 to TRBJ2-2; TRBD1 agrees at 8 bases. Germline CDR1 is MGHRA and CDR2 is YSYEKL. The CDR3 is 16 residues long. The V gene end was trimmed by 4 bases and the J gene end by 4 bases; junction bases not matched to a gene: 8. The CDR3 region is CASSPRQGTSTGELFF. CDR3 coding DNA: TGCGCCAGCAGCCCCAGACAGGGGACGAGCACCGGGGAGCTGTTTTTT.

The CDR3 loop is CASSQATTERPGNTIYF. The CDR3 bases are TGCGCCAGCAGCCAAGCTACGACGGAGAGGCCTGGAAACACCATATATTTT. The rearrangement uses TRBV4-1 and TRBJ1-3; D remains ambiguous. The CDR3 has 17 amino acids. CDR1 is MGHRA, CDR2 YSYEKL, per germline. V was clipped by 1 base and J by 2 bases, with 15 bases between them.

This chain uses TRBV30 with TRBJ1-1; 7 bases agree with TRBD1. The CDR3 totals 13 residues. V lost 3 bases and J lost 4; bases outside the gene matches: 5. Germline V gene data show CDR1 as GTSNPN and CDR2 as SVGIG (reference sequence). CDR3 DNA sequence: TGTGCCTGGAGAGGCCAGGGGGTCACTGAAGCTTTCTTT. Its translation: CAWRGQGVTEAFF.

The chain has TRBV12-1 and TRBJ2-7; TRBD1 was called by the table and not checked on the DNA. TRBV12-1 is designated a pseudogene. The CDR3 has 16 amino acids. CDR3 nucleotides: TGTGCCAGCAGCGTAGAACCCCGGGACAGAACCTACGAGCAGTACTTC. It specifies CASSVEPRDRTYEQYF.

The chain recombines TRBV6-4 with TRBJ2-1; 9 bases are shared with TRBD1. The CDR3 spans 14 residues. The germline CDR1 and CDR2 sequences are MRHNA and SNTAGT. V dropped 5 bases and J dropped 4; count of bases not matched to a gene: 3. The DNA for the CDR3 is TGTGCCAGCAGTCCGGGACAGGGATACAATGAGCAGTTCTTC. Its translation: CASSPGQGYNEQFF.

This rearrangement joins TRBV5-1 to TRBJ2-7; TRBD2 matches at 12 bases. Germline CDR1 is SGHRS and CDR2 is YFSETQ. V shed 4 bases and J 5 bases; nucleotides not matched to a gene: 10. The CDR3 spans 16 residues. The CDR3 DNA reads TGCGCCAGCAGCCCCTTCACTAGCGGGAGGCCCGACGAGCAGTACTTC. Translating it yields CASSPFTSGRPDEQYF.

The count of this clone is one. V usage is TRBV27 and J usage is TRBJ2-6; D tentatively reads TRBD1 or TRBD2 (6 bases each). V lost 7 bases, J lost 0 bases, and 16 bases lay in between. CDR1 and CDR2 from the germline V gene are MNHEY and SMNVEV (reference sequence). The CDR3 is made up of 17 amino acids. The DNA for the CDR3 is TGTGCCAGCACGACGCTTAGGGGGGCCTCTGGGGCCAACGTCCTGACTTTC. Translating gives CASTTLRGASGANVLTF.

The chain combines TRBV4-2 with TRBJ2-1, with a tentative D call TRBD1 (6 bases). The V gene's germline CDR1 is LGHNA and CDR2 YNFKEQ. CDR3 length equals 20 residues. Trimming took off 1 base at V and 1 base at J, with 23 bases between the two ends. CDR3 DNA sequence: TGTGCCAGCAGCCAAGGGGGGAACCTCGGGACAAGGTGGTCCTACAATGAGCAGTTCTTC. This sequence encodes CASSQGGNLGTRWSYNEQFF.

The chain links TRBV6-5 to TRBJ1-5, with 10 nucleotides matching TRBD1. The V segment lost 4 bases and the J segment 1 base; nucleotides outside the gene matches: 4. The CDR3 sequence is 16 residues long. Germline CDR1 MNHEY, CDR2 SVGAGI. CDR3 region: CASSSRGQGSNQPQHF. The CDR3 region has the DNA TGTGCCAGCAGTTCACGGGGACAGGGGAGCAATCAGCCCCAGCATTTT.

The gene calls are TRBV19 and TRBJ2-7, with 8 bases that match TRBD1. Germline V CDR1 and CDR2: LNHDA, SQIVND (reference sequence). This CDR3 has 15 amino acids. V lost 5 bases and J lost 4; bases outside the gene matches: 10. CDR3 amino acids: CASSAWTGIGYEQYF. CDR3 in DNA: TGTGCCAGTAGTGCCTGGACAGGGATTGGGTACGAGCAGTACTTC.

The chain is built from TRBV4-1 and TRBJ2-3; D unresolved. The CDR3 totals 13 residues. Germline loops: CDR1 MGHRA, CDR2 YSYEKL. The V end was cut by 1 base, the J end by 6 bases, with 8 bases between. The CDR3, as DNA: TGCGCCAGCAGCCAAGGTGCCGTTGATACGCAGTATTTT. It specifies CASSQGAVDTQYF.

The V and J genes are TRBV6-5 and TRBJ1-2, with D perhaps matching TRBD1 (6 bases). Trimming removed 2 bases from V and 8 bases from J, with 15 bases in between. The CDR3 is made up of 14 amino acids. Germline CDR1 MNHEY, CDR2 SVGAGI. CDR3 nucleotides: TGTGCCAGCAGTTACAACAGGGTTGAATCCGGCTACACCTTC. It yields the protein CASSYNRVESGYTF.

As DNA, the CDR3 is TGTGCCAGCCGATCTTTGTCGGGCTCTGGAAACACCATATATTTT. Translation: CASRSLSGSGNTIYF. J is TRBJ1-3 and V is TRBV27; no reliable D call. The germline V gene encodes CDR1 MNHEY and CDR2 SMNVEV (reference sequence). V dropped 8 bases and J dropped 0 bases, with 14 bases sitting between them. The CDR3 sequence is 15 residues long.

The chain recombines TRBV29-1 with TRBJ2-3; 8 bases fit TRBD2. V trimming: 6 bases; J trimming: 2 bases; junction bases outside the gene matches: 10. CDR3 length equals 15 residues. Germline CDR1 and CDR2: SQVTM and ANQGSEA. The CDR3 reads CSVADVAGSTDTQYF. The DNA of the CDR3 is TGCAGCGTCGCCGACGTAGCGGGATCCACAGATACGCAGTATTTT.

The V gene is TRBV11-2, the J gene TRBJ2-3; D may be TRBD2 (6 bases). Germline V CDR1 and CDR2: SGHAT, FQNNGV. V dropped 5 bases and J dropped 5 bases, with 17 bases sitting between them. The length of the CDR3 is 15 residues. In DNA, the CDR3 is TGTGCCAGCAGCCGAACAAGCGGGCCCGGAGATACGCAGTATTTT. Amino acids: CASSRTSGPGDTQYF.

The chain employs TRBV1 and TRBJ2-7; the DNA was not compared with TRBD1, the D call given in the table. TRBV1 is tagged as a pseudogene. The CDR3 covers 13 residues. This CDR3 reads CTSSRGQGPEQYF. The CDR3 bases are TGCACCAGCAGCCGAGGACAGGGCCCCGAGCAGTACTTC.

The chain links TRBV27 to TRBJ2-2; 7 bases fit TRBD1. From germline, CDR1 is MNHEY and CDR2 SMNVEV (reference sequence). With V trimmed by 2 bases and J by 6 bases, 3 bases remained unmatched. The CDR3 totals 14 residues. DNA of the CDR3: TGTGCCAGCAGTTTAGCCGACAGGGCCGGGGAGCTGTTTTTT. Translating it yields CASSLADRAGELFF.

The V gene is TRBV5-1, the J gene TRBJ1-4, with a tentative D call TRBD1 (5 bases). This CDR3 comprises 14 residues. Germline values: CDR1 SGHRS, CDR2 YFSETQ. Trimming took 2 bases from V and 7 from J, leaving 12 bases between them. CDR3 DNA sequence: TGCGCCAGCAGCTTCCTGGAAAGGGGTGAAAAACTGTTTTTT. It is translated as CASSFLERGEKLFF.

V usage is TRBV9 and J usage is TRBJ2-2, with 8 bases matching TRBD2. The CDR3 totals 18 residues. Germline V lookup: CDR1 SGDLS, CDR2 YYNGEE. V was pared by 1 base and J by 5 bases, with 13 bases of the junction left unmatched. The CDR3 DNA is TGTGCCAGCAGCGTAACGGGGCTAGCGGGTCCGATTACCGGGGAGCTGTTTTTT. Its translation: CASSVTGLAGPITGELFF.

The V and J genes are TRBV19 and TRBJ1-2; D might be TRBD1 (6 bases). V dropped 4 bases and J dropped 8 bases, with 29 bases sitting between them. Germline CDR1 and CDR2: LNHDA and SQIVND (reference sequence). The CDR3 runs to 18 residues. The chain's CDR3 is CASSTTGLGEISLAGYTF. The CDR3 DNA reads TGTGCCAGTAGTACGACAGGTTTGGGCGAAATAAGCCTTGCCGGCTACACCTTC.

The chain uses TRBV27 and TRBJ2-7; TRBD2 matches at 7 bases. V was pared by 4 bases and J by 2 bases, with 8 bases of the junction left unmatched. Germline lookup yields CDR1 MNHEY and CDR2 SMNVEV (reference sequence). The CDR3 totals 15 residues. The DNA for the CDR3 is TGTGCCAGCAGTTCATCGGTAGCGGGCGCCTACGAGCAGTACTTC. Protein sequence: CASSSSVAGAYEQYF.

The chain links TRBV6-5 to TRBJ2-2, with unresolved D. The V end lost 2 bases, the J end lost 6 bases, and 10 bases lay between the germline ends. The CDR3 runs 14 residues. CDR1 MNHEY and CDR2 SVGAGI come from the germline V gene. This CDR3 is CASSYANTPGELFF. CDR3 nucleotides: TGTGCCAGCAGTTACGCCAACACCCCCGGGGAGCTGTTTTTT.